The 10 T cell receptor beta chains presented below share a single source sample, sequenced in a study of chemoradiotherapy in HPV16-positive cancers. Generated by immunoSEQ multiplex PCR, the TCRdb table keeps only in-frame clones and is missing some. The repertoire has 1,500 to 2,500 clones, 85% to 90% of them found once; the top ten carry around 10%. The sample here was tumor tissue, taken from a patient who underwent chemoradiotherapy. These receptors came from a human donor with HPV-associated anogenital cancer.

This clone has just one count. The chain recombines TRBV7-6 with TRBJ2-3, with a tentative D call TRBD2 (6 bases). The germline V gene encodes CDR1 SGHVS and CDR2 FNYEAQ. The CDR3 contains 13 residues. V was pared by 1 base and J by 6 bases, with 8 bases between. CDR3 region: CASSLGRGDTQYF. The CDR3 nucleotides are TGTGCCAGCAGCTTAGGTCGGGGGGATACGCAGTATTTT.

The CDR3 loop is CACGYNTGELFF. The CDR3 DNA reads TGTGCCTGCGGCTACAACACCGGGGAGCTGTTTTTT. V usage is TRBV27 and J usage is TRBJ2-2; unclear D gene. V lost 11 bases, J lost 2 bases, and 9 bases lay in between. This CDR3 has 12 amino acids. Germline V gene sequence: CDR1 MNHEY, CDR2 SMNVEV (reference sequence).

The V and J genes are TRBV15 and TRBJ1-5; the D gene is possibly TRBD1 (5 bases). The CDR3 runs to 15 residues. Between the trimmed V and J ends, which lost 0 bases and 6 bases, there was a span of 12 bases. Germline CDR1 is LNHNV and CDR2 is YYDKDF (reference sequence). The CDR3 coding sequence is TGTGCCACCAGCAGAGATAGCACCGGGGGTCAGCCCCAGCATTTT. Amino acids: CATSRDSTGGQPQHF.

The chain employs TRBV4-1 and TRBJ1-5, with 7 bases that match TRBD1. The V gene end was trimmed by 3 bases and the J gene end by 7 bases; junction bases not matched to a gene: 6. The CDR3 spans 14 residues. Germline V CDR1 and CDR2: MGHRA, YSYEKL. In DNA form, the CDR3 reads TGCGCCAGCAGCCAGGACACAGGGGAACAGCCCCAGCATTTT. This gives the protein CASSQDTGEQPQHF.

This clone was counted a few times. This sequence joins TRBV7-8 and TRBJ2-5; the D gene is possibly TRBD2 (6 bases). V was clipped by 3 bases and J by 3 bases, with 14 bases between them. This CDR3 region has 15 residues. The germline V gene encodes CDR1 SGHVS and CDR2 FQNEAQ. The CDR3 protein is CASSLGLLAEETQYF. CDR3 nucleotide sequence: TGTGCCAGCAGCTTGGGGCTTTTAGCGGAAGAGACCCAGTACTTC.

The chain employs TRBV7-3 and TRBJ2-2; D not resolved. CDR3 length: 14 amino acids. CDR1 is SGHTA, CDR2 FQGTGA, per germline. V shed 5 bases and J shed 2 bases, with 9 bases lying between them. The CDR3 loop is CASSAYLNTGELFF. For the CDR3, the DNA is TGTGCCAGCAGCGCCTACTTAAACACCGGGGAGCTGTTTTTT.

This rearrangement joins TRBV2 to TRBJ1-4; TRBD1 matches 9 bases. Trimming removed 7 bases from V and 10 bases from J; junction bases left unmatched: 13. The V gene's germline CDR1 is SNHLY and CDR2 FYNNEI. This CDR3 is built from 15 residues. CDR3 loop: CASMTTGTGRTKLFF. Written as DNA, the CDR3 is TGTGCCAGCATGACCACCGGGACAGGGAGAACAAAACTGTTTTTT.

V is TRBV5-6 and J is TRBJ1-5; tentative D call: TRBD1 (6 bases). V shed 2 bases and J shed 7 bases, with 13 bases lying between them. The CDR3 consists of 14 residues. Germline V gene lookup returns CDR1 SGHDT and CDR2 YYEEEE. The CDR3 sequence is CASSFEGGGQPQHF. CDR3 bases: TGTGCCAGCAGCTTTGAAGGGGGTGGACAGCCCCAGCATTTT.

The chain joins TRBV11-3 to TRBJ1-1; D remains unclear. The length of the CDR3 is 12 residues. Germline CDR1 SGHNT, CDR2 YENEEA. V was clipped by 3 bases and J by 7 bases, with 9 bases between them. CDR3 region: CASSFGRSEAFF. The CDR3 coding sequence is TGTGCCAGCAGCTTCGGCCGCAGTGAAGCTTTCTTT.

The chain recombines TRBV11-3 with TRBJ1-2; possible D gene TRBD1, 5 bases. The germline CDR1 and CDR2 sequences are SGHNT and YENEEA. The CDR3 is 17 amino acids. The V and J ends lost 5 bases and 5 bases respectively, with 24 bases between them. CDR3: CASSETTGLRTTYGYTF. CDR3 sequence (DNA): TGTGCCAGCAGCGAAACAACGGGACTGCGAACGACGTATGGCTACACCTTC.